This TCR beta chain was sequenced during a study of tumor-infiltrating lymphocytes in localized non-small cell lung cancer. From germline, CDR1 is SGHRS and CDR2 YFSETQ. V was clipped by 4 bases and J by 6 bases, with 14 bases between them. The CDR3 is made up of 15 amino acids. This clone was picked up one time. Clones were sequenced by immunoSEQ multiplex PCR, and TCRdb holds only the in-frame ones, with some missing. The table includes about 12,000 clones, approximately 84% detected once. The chain links TRBV5-1 to TRBJ1-6, with D uncertain. Sequenced material: lung tumor tissue. The sequence derives from a human donor with non-small cell lung cancer. Written as DNA, the CDR3 is TGCGCCAGCAGCCCCCGCCGCCCTCCTAATTCACCCCTCCACTTT. Its protein product is CASSPRRPPNSPLHF.